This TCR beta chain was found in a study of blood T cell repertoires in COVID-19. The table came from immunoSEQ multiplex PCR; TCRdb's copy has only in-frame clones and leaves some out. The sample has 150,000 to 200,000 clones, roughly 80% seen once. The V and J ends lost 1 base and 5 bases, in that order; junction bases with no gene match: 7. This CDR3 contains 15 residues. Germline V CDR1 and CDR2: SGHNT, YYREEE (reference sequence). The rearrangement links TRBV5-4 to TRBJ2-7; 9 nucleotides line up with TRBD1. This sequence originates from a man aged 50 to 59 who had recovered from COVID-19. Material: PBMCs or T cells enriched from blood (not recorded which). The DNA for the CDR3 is TGTGCCAGCAGCTTGCGGTTACAGGGGGCGGACGAGCAGTACTTC. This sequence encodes CASSLRLQGADEQYF.